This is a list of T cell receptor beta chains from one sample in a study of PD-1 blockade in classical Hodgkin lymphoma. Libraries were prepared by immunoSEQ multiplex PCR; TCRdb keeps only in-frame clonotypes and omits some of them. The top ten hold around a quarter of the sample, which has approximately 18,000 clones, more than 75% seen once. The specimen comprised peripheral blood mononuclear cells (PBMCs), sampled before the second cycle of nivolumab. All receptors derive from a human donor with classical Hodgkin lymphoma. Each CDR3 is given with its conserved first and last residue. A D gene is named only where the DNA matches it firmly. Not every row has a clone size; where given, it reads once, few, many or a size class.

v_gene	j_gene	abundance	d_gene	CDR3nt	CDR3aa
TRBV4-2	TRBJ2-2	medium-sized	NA	TGTGCCAGCAGCCAAGAAGGAGACAGGGAGGCCGGGGAGCTGTTTTTT	CASSQEGDREAGELFF
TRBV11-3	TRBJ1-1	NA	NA	TGTGCCAGCAGCTTAGAGTTCATCGGGGAGAGCACTGAAGCTTTCTTT	CASSLEFIGESTEAFF
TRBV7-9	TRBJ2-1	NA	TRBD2	TGTGCCAGCAGCCGCCCTAGCGGAACCTACAATGAGCAGTTCTTC	CASSRPSGTYNEQFF
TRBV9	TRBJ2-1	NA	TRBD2	TGTGCCAGCAGCATTAGCGGGGGACGGAGTCGGAACAATGAGCAGTTCTTC	CASSISGGRSRNNEQFF
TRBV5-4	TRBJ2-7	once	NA	TGTGCCAGCAGCTCGTCGGTGTTAAGAAAAGGGGAGCAGTACTTC	CASSSSVLRKGEQYF
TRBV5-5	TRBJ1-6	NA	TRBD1	TGTGCCAGCAGCCGAGACCGACAGGGGAATTCACCCCTCCACTTT	CASSRDRQGNSPLHF
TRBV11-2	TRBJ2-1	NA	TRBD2	TGTGCCAGCAAAACGGGGGGGGCCTCTAGGAATGAGCAGTTCTTC	CASKTGGASRNEQFF
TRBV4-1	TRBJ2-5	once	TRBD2	TGCGCCAGCAGCCAAGATCCCAGCGGGGGGGCTATAAAGACCCAGTACTTC	CASSQDPSGGAIKTQYF
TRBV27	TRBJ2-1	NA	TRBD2	TGTGCCAGCAGTTTATATAGCGGGGAGGGGTCCAATGAGCAGTTCTTC	CASSLYSGEGSNEQFF
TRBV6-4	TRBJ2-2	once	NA	TGTGCCAGCAGTGACGGGGGTACCGGGGAGCTGTTTTTT	CASSDGGTGELFF
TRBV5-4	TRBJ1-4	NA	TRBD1	TGTGCCAGCAGGCTATCGACAGGGTCCAATGAAAAACTGTTTTTT	CASRLSTGSNEKLFF
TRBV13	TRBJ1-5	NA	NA	TGTGCCAGCAGTAGACTACGAGGCAATCAGCCCCAGCATTTT	CASSRLRGNQPQHF
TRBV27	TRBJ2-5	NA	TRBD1	TGTGCCAGCAGTTTAAGGACAGGGGTCCAAGAGACCCAGTACTTC	CASSLRTGVQETQYF
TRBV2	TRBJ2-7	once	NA	TGTGCCAGCATAGGGGATGGGTACGAGCAGTACTTC	CASIGDGYEQYF
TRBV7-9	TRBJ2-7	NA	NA	TGTGCCAGCAGTACAGGGTCTCGGTCCTACGAGCAGTACTTC	CASSTGSRSYEQYF
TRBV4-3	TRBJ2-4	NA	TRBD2	TGCGCCAGCAGCCAAGAAACCCCGACTAGCGTCGTTTCCCCCAAAAACATTCAGTACTTC	CASSQETPTSVVSPKNIQYF
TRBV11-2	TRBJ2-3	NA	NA	TGTGCCAGCAGCCCGACAGATACAGATACGCAGTATTTT	CASSPTDTDTQYF
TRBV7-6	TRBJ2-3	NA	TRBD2	TGTGCCAGCAGTATGCTAGCGGGGGGGACAGATACGCAGTATTTT	CASSMLAGGTDTQYF
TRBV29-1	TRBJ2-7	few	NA	TGCAGCGTTGGGGCCAACTCCTACGAGCAGTACTTC	CSVGANSYEQYF
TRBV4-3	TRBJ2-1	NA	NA	TGCGCCAGCAGCCAAGAGAGGGTGACTAGCTCCTACAATGAGCAGTTCTTC	CASSQERVTSSYNEQFF
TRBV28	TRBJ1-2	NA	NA	TGTGCCAGCCTTCCGGGACAAACTAACTATGGCTACACCTTC	CASLPGQTNYGYTF
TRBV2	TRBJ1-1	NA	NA	TGTGCCAGCGGGGCCACCGGGACGGTGAACACTGAAGCTTTCTTT	CASGATGTVNTEAFF
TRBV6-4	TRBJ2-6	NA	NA	TGTGCCAGCAGTGACTTCGGTCAGCTATACGTCTCTGGGGCCAACGTCCTGACTTTC	CASSDFGQLYVSGANVLTF
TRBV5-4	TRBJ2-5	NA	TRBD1	TGTGCCAGCAGCTTTAAGGGGGCCGGAGAGACCCAGTACTTC	CASSFKGAGETQYF
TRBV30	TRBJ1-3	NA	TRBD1	TGTGCCTCATCAGGGGGCGGAAACACCATATATTTT	CASSGGGNTIYF
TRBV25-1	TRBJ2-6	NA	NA	TGTGCCACCATCGGCTTGTTGAAGAGCTCTGGGGCCAACGTCCTGACTTTC	CATIGLLKSSGANVLTF
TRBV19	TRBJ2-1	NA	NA	TGTGCCAGTAGTCTAACCCCAGGGTTTCATGAGCAGTTCTTC	CASSLTPGFHEQFF
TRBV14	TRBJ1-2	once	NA	TGTGCCAGCAGCCCCGAAGGGATAGGCTACACCTTC	CASSPEGIGYTF
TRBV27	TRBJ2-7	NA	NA	TGTGCCAGCAGGGTGGGGGGCTCCTACGAGCAGTACTTC	CASRVGGSYEQYF
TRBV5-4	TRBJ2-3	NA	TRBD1	TGTGCCAGCAGCTACCGGGACAGGGCATCAGATACGCAGTATTTT	CASSYRDRASDTQYF
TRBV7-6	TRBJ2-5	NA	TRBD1	TGTGCCAGCAGCCTTCGGGCCCCGGGACAGGGGATTCTCCAAGAGACCCAGTACTTC	CASSLRAPGQGILQETQYF
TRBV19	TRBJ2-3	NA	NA	TGTGCCAGTAGTATTGAAAGCACAGATACGCAGTATTTT	CASSIESTDTQYF
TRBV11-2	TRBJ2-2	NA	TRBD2	TGTGCCAGCAGCCGAAGCGGGGCGAACACCGGGGAGCTGTTTTTT	CASSRSGANTGELFF
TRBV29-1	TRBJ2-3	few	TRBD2	TGCAGCGCGAGAGGGACTAGCGCCCAAAGCACAGATACGCAGTATTTT	CSARGTSAQSTDTQYF
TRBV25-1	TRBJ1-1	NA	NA	TGTGCCAGCAGTCCGCGGGATGGTGAAGCTTTCTTT	CASSPRDGEAFF
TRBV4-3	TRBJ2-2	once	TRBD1	TGCGCCAGCAGCCAAGATAGCAGGACAGGGCACGGGGAGCTGTTTTTT	CASSQDSRTGHGELFF
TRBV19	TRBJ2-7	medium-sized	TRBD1	TGTGCCAGTAGCACAGGGGCGGTGCAACACGAGCAGTACTTC	CASSTGAVQHEQYF
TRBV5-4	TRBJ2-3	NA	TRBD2	TGTGCCAGCAGCCAGGGAGGGGTGGGAGCGGCAGATACGCAGTATTTT	CASSQGGVGAADTQYF
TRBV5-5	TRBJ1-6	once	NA	TGTGCCAGCAGCTTGCCCGGGAGAAATTCACCCCTCCACTTT	CASSLPGRNSPLHF
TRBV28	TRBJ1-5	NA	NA	TGTGCCAGCGGGTCCGGGGGCATTAGTCAGCCCCAGCATTTT	CASGSGGISQPQHF
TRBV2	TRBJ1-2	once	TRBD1	TGTGCCAGCACGTTGGACAGGGGAGGTGGCTACACCTTC	CASTLDRGGGYTF
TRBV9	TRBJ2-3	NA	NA	TGTGCCAGCAGCGTATTTGAAGATACGCAGTATTTT	CASSVFEDTQYF
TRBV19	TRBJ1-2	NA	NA	TGTGCCAGCACTCGGAGACAATTCTATGGCTACACCTTC	CASTRRQFYGYTF
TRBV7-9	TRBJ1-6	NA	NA	TGTGCCAGCAGCGCAGTGCAGGGTAGTAATTCACCCCTCCACTTT	CASSAVQGSNSPLHF
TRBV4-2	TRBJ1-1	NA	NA	TGTGCCAGCAGCCAAGAAGCGGGGATGAACACTGAAGCTTTCTTT	CASSQEAGMNTEAFF
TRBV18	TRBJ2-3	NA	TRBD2	TGTGCCAGCTCACCCGAGGGACTAGCGCAGTATTTT	CASSPEGLAQYF
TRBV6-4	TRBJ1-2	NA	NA	TGTGCCAGCACTTTATGGAGGAAAAGACTCTATGGCTACACCTTC	CASTLWRKRLYGYTF
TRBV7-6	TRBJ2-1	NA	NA	TGTGCCAGCAGCTTAGTCAGGTACAATGAGCAGTTCTTC	CASSLVRYNEQFF
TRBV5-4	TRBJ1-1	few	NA	TGTGCCAGCAGCCGACGCAACAGGGACACTGAAGCTTTCTTT	CASSRRNRDTEAFF
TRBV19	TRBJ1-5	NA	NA	TGTGCCAGTAGCTCCTGGGGGGATCTCAATCAGCCCCAGCATTTT	CASSSWGDLNQPQHF
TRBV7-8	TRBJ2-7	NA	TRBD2	TGTGCCAGCAGCGACTTAGCGGGGGTAAAACCTTACGAGCAGTACTTC	CASSDLAGVKPYEQYF
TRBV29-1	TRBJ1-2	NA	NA	TGCAGCGTTGAAGACACAAGTTATGGCTACACCTTC	CSVEDTSYGYTF
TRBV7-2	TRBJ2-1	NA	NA	TGTGCCAGCAGCTTAGGTACGAGTGGTCCGGGGGCCGGGGGTGAGCAGTTCTTC	CASSLGTSGPGAGGEQFF
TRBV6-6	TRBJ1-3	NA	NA	TGTGCCAGCAGAACGGCCGAGTCCCGCGGAAACACCATATATTTT	CASRTAESRGNTIYF
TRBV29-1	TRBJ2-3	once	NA	TGCAGCGTTGGAGACCTAATAATAGCAACCCCAGATACGCAGTATTTT	CSVGDLIIATPDTQYF
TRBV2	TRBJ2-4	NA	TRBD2	TGTGCCAGCAGCGTGAGGACTAGCGGGGGGGAAAACATTCAGTACTTC	CASSVRTSGGENIQYF
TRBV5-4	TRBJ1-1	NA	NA	TGTGCCAGCAGCTTTTCAGGAAAGGAAGCTTTCTTT	CASSFSGKEAFF
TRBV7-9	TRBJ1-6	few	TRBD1	TGTGCCAGCAGCGTTCCGGGACAGGGGAATTCACCCCTCCACTTT	CASSVPGQGNSPLHF
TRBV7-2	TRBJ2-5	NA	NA	TGTGCCAGCAGCCAACGGGCGGATACCCAAGAGACCCAGTACTTC	CASSQRADTQETQYF
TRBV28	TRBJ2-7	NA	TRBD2	TGTGCCAGCAGTAAGGCGGGGGGGCAATCCTACGAGCAGTACTTC	CASSKAGGQSYEQYF